The 8 T cell receptor beta chains below come from one sample, sequenced in a study of blood T cell repertoires in COVID-19. Clones were sequenced by immunoSEQ multiplex PCR, and TCRdb holds only the in-frame ones, with some missing. The sample has 130,000 to 150,000 clones; roughly 80% are singletons. The sample comprised PBMCs or T cells enriched from blood (not recorded which). These receptor sequences come from a man aged 45-65 years who had recovered from COVID-19.

The chain recombines TRBV21-1 with TRBJ2-3; the table assigns TRBD1, which was not confirmed against the DNA. TRBV21-1 is flagged as a pseudogene. CDR3 length equals 17 residues. Written as DNA, the CDR3 is TGTGCCAGCAGGGGGCCTTCGAGTAATTCTAGCACAGATACGCAGTATTTT. Its protein is CASRGPSSNSSTDTQYF.

The chain employs TRBV27 and TRBJ2-5; 9 nucleotides line up with TRBD1. The V gene's germline CDR1 is MNHEY and CDR2 SMNVEV (reference sequence). This CDR3 region has 16 residues. The ends lost 5 bases at V and 1 base at J; junction bases unmatched: 8. CDR3 loop: CASSPGTGRSQETQYF. The DNA of the CDR3 is TGTGCCAGCAGTCCCGGGACAGGGCGAAGCCAAGAGACCCAGTACTTC.

This chain links TRBV18 with TRBJ1-6; TRBD1 agrees at 7 bases. Losses at the gene ends were 3 bases for V and 8 bases for J; bases not matched to a gene: 10. CDR1 and CDR2 (germline): KGHSH, LQKENI. The CDR3 spans 16 residues. The DNA for the CDR3 is TGTGCCAGCTCACCGGGAAGACAGGGAAGGTATTCACCCCTCCACTTT. This codes for CASSPGRQGRYSPLHF.

Details on this clone: The junction departs from the called germline gene at one end, perhaps through a read error. The chain joins TRBV3-1 (or the pseudogene TRBV3-2) to TRBJ2-1; tentative D call: TRBD2 (6 bases). The CDR3 loop spans 12 amino acids. In germline, CDR1 is LGHDT, CDR2 YNNKEL (reference sequence). The CDR3 region is CASSAGDAGEVF. The CDR3 coding sequence is TGTGCCAGCAGCGCCGGGGACGCTGGGGAGGTCTTC.

A remark on this clone: Additional DNA sequences in this sample encode the identical CDR3. V usage is TRBV18 and J usage is TRBJ1-1, with 8 bases that match TRBD1. From germline, CDR1 is KGHSH and CDR2 LQKENI. The CDR3 has 14 residues. V dropped 2 bases and J dropped 2; count of bases not matched to a gene: 1. The CDR3 here is CASSPGQGNTEAFF. DNA of the CDR3: TGTGCCAGCTCACCAGGACAGGGAAACACTGAAGCTTTCTTT.

The V call is TRBV18, the J call TRBJ1-1; 7 bases agree with TRBD1. There are 15 residues in the CDR3. V lost 4 bases to trimming and J lost 3 bases; unmatched junction nucleotides: 8. CDR1 and CDR2 (germline): KGHSH, LQKENI. The CDR3 is CASSRQQGRHTEAFF. The CDR3 DNA is TGTGCCAGCTCACGACAACAGGGGCGGCACACTGAAGCTTTCTTT.

The CDR3 loop reads CASSQAGNTEAFF. The CDR3 DNA reads as TGCGCCAGCAGCCAAGCGGGGAACACTGAAGCTTTCTTT. The chain links TRBV4-1 to TRBJ1-1; D is undetermined. Germline V lookup: CDR1 MGHRA, CDR2 YSYEKL. V shed 1 base and J shed 1 base, with 4 bases lying between them. The CDR3 runs to 13 residues.

The chain uses TRBV24-1 and TRBJ1-3, with unresolved D. The CDR3 sequence is 13 residues long. Trimming removed 10 bases at V and 0 bases at J, with 9 bases between. Germline-derived CDR1 and CDR2 are KGHDR and SFDVKD. CDR3 nucleotide sequence: TGTGCCACGGTCGCACTCTCTGGAAACACCATATATTTT. Its protein is CATVALSGNTIYF.